This T cell receptor beta chain emerged from a study of blood T cell repertoires in COVID-19. The wider study: T cells, B-cell-depleted T cells, or PBMCs supplied cDNA or gDNA.

Individuals drawn from around 25 US areas were roughly 18 to 89 years old. Participants' own reports of clinical history determined their cohort assignment. Germline V lookup: CDR1 LNHDA, CDR2 SQIVND (reference sequence). The CDR3 extends over 14 amino acids. The V segment lost 6 bases and the J segment 5 bases; nucleotides outside the gene matches: 7. In the original workflow: Estimated nucleated cell counts came from reference gene primer amplification. Profiling relied on immunoSEQ multiplex PCR, and the TCRdb table lists in-frame clones only, not all of them. The V and J calls and clone size come from that table; D and trimming were worked out from the DNA. In the table there are about 220,000 clones, about 86% of which are singletons.

The specimen was PBMCs or T cells enriched from blood (not recorded which). The chain carries TRBV19 and TRBJ1-1; 9 nucleotides line up with TRBD1. This TCR derives from a woman between 40 and 50 years old with acute COVID-19. This chain's CDR3 is CASRPTGGTTEAFF. The CDR3 DNA reads as TGTGCCAGTAGACCTACAGGGGGCACGACTGAAGCTTTCTTT.